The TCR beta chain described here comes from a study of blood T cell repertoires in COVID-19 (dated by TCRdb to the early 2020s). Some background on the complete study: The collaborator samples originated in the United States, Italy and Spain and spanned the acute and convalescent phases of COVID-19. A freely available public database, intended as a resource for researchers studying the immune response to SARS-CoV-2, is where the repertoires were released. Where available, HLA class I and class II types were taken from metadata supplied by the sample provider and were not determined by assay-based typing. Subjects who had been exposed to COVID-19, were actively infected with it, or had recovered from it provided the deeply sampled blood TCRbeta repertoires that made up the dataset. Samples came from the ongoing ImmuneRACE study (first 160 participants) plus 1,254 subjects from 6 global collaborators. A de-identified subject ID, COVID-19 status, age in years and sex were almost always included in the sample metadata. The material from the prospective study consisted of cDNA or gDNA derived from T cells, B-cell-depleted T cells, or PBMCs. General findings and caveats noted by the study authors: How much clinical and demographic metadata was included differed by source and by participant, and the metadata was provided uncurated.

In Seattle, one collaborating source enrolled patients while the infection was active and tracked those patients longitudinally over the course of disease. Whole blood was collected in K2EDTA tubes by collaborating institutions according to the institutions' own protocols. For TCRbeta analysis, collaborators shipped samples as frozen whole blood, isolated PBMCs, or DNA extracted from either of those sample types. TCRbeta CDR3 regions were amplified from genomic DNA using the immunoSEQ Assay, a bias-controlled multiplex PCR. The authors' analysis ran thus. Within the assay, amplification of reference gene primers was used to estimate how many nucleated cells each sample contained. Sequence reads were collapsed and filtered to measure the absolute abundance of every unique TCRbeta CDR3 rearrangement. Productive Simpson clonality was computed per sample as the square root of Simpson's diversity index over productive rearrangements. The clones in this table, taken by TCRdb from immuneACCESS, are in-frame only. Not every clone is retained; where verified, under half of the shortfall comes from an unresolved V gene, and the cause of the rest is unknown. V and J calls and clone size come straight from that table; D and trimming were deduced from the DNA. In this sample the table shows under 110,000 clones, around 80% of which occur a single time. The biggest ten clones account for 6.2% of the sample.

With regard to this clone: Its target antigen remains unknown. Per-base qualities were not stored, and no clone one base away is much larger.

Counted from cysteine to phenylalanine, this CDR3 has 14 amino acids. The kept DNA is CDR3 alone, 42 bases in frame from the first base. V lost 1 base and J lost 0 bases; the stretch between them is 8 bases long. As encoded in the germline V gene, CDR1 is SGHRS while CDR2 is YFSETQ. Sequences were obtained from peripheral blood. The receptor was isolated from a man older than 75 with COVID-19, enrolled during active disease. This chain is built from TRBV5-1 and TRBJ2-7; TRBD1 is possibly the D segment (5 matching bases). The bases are TGCGCCAGCAGCTTGTTGACAGACTCCTACGAGCAGTACTTC. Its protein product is CASSLLTDSYEQYF.